This T cell receptor beta chain was captured by sequencing in a study of blood T cell repertoires in COVID-19. Study in general: From the United States, Italy and Spain came samples of acute and convalescent COVID-19. PBMCs, B-cell-depleted T cells, or T cells were the source of the cDNA or gDNA that made up the material.

This clone appeared once. Repertoires were generated with immunoSEQ multiplex PCR, while TCRdb's copy carries only in-frame clones and drops some. The profile shows about 300,000 clones, 80% to 90% of them singletons. Individuals drawn from 24 US areas were about 18 to 100 years old. Cohorts were based on clinical histories the participants reported. The TCR was taken from a man between 25 and 39 years old who had recovered from COVID-19. Sequenced material: PBMCs or T cells enriched from blood (not recorded which).

The CDR3 spells CASSFDLPGQGYQETQYF. CDR3 coding DNA: TGTGCCAGCAGTTTTGACCTACCGGGACAGGGGTACCAAGAGACCCAGTACTTC. This sequence joins TRBV28 and TRBJ2-5; 10 bases agree with TRBD1. The CDR3 is 18 residues long. Germline V gives CDR1 MDHEN, CDR2 SYDVKM. V lost 3 bases to trimming and J lost 0 bases; unmatched junction nucleotides: 10.